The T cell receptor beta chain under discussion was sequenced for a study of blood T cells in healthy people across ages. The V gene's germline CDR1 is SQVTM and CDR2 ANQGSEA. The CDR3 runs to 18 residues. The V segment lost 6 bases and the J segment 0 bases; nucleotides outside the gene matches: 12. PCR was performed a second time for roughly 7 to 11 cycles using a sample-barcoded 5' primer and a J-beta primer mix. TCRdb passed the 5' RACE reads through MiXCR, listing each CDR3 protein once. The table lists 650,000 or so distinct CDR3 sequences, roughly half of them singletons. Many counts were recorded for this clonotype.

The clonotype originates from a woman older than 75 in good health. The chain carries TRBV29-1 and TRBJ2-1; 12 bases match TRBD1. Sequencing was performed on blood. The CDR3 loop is CSVYGTGGPGGSYNEQFF. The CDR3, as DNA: TGCAGCGTGTATGGGACAGGGGGCCCTGGGGGCTCCTACAATGAGCAGTTCTTC.